This paragraph reports one T cell receptor (beta chain). Its target is not known. These data belong to a study of cytomegalovirus exposure and HLA in healthy donors. Overall study findings and caveats: In a later analysis, V- and J-gene trimming of beta chains associated with a DCLRE1C missense variant, replicated independently. Reportedly, cytomegalovirus status was diagnosed with high sensitivity and specificity.

This CDR3 comprises 14 residues. Per germline, CDR1 LNHDA and CDR2 SQIVND (reference sequence). V dropped 5 bases and J dropped 3 bases, with 13 bases sitting between them. Sampled while nominally healthy, donors likely had unrecorded immune exposures. The study ran its PCR with 60 Vbeta and 13 Jbeta primers. Sequenced by immunoSEQ multiplex PCR; TCRdb stores in-frame clones only, minus some. Among 100,000 to 150,000 clones listed, about 73% were seen once. The chain combines TRBV19 with TRBJ1-1; no definite D call. The sequencing input was PBMCs. The TCR sequence derives from a human donor in good health. CDR3 protein: CASSPPQRDTEAFF. CDR3 DNA sequence: TGTGCCAGTAGTCCCCCGCAGAGGGACACTGAAGCTTTCTTT.